The present T cell receptor (beta chain) was sequenced within a study of cytomegalovirus exposure and HLA in healthy donors. Study-level background: The same platform was used for the 100 to 150 validation repertoires as for the 650 to 800 first-cohort repertoires, as reported in a later analysis.

Study-wide results and caveats: In vitro data verified a few CMV-associated chains as specific for CMV antigens. The authors listed roughly 150 TCR beta chains as cytomegalovirus-associated. Diagnosis of cytomegalovirus status made by the classifier reportedly showed high specificity and sensitivity.

From germline, CDR1 is SGHVS and CDR2 FNYEAQ. The CDR3 totals 16 residues. The J segment lost 3 bases and the V segment lost 4 bases, leaving 5 bases of the junction unmatched. Sequencing was performed with immunoSEQ multiplex PCR; in TCRdb, only in-frame clones are kept and a portion is missing. Of approximately 150,000 clones listed, roughly 86% are singletons. There are a few counts of this clone. Its target is not known. The genes are TRBV7-6 and TRBJ2-3; 12 positions agree with TRBD2. The material sequenced was PBMCs. The clonotype was recovered from a man younger than 35 in good health and CMV-seropositive. The CDR3 sequence is CASSSLGTSGTDTQYF. CDR3 coding DNA: TGTGCCAGCAGCTCCCTTGGGACTAGCGGGACAGATACGCAGTATTTT. Full variable domain (outside the CDR3, taken from reference TRBV7-6 and TRBJ2-3): GAGVSQSPRYKVTKRGQDVALRCDPISGHVSLYWYRQALGQGPEFLTYFNYEAQQDKSGLPNDRFSAERPEGSISTLTIQRTEQRDSAMYRCASSSLGTSGTDTQYFGPGTRLTVL.